These 7 T cell receptor beta chains share one sample of origin, sequenced in a study of breast tumors, draining lymph nodes, adjacent tissues. TCRdb reprocessed the multiplex PCR reads via MiXCR and lists one record per CDR3 protein. The repertoire holds some 140,000 distinct CDR3 sequences, with 21% as singletons. The lymph nodes were axillary draining lymph nodes from breast cancer patients. Material: axillary lymph node tissue. The receptors here all came from a female donor with breast cancer. Some clones in this sample may be carry-over from other donors' samples.

This clonotype has a count of ten or more. This rearrangement joins TRBV6-1 to TRBJ2-7, with a tentative D call TRBD2 (6 bases). This CDR3 spans 14 amino acids. V lost 4 bases, J lost 3 bases, and 13 bases lay in between. In germline, CDR1 is MNHNS, CDR2 SASEGT. The CDR3 bases are TGTGCCAGCAGTGTCGGAGGGTATGGCTACGAGCAGTACTTC. Protein: CASSVGGYGYEQYF.

The table lists this clonotype with many counts. The chain employs TRBV5-4 and TRBJ2-3; 7 bases are shared with TRBD1. The junction had 3 bases not matched to a gene; V was cut back by 4 bases and J by 4 bases. The CDR3 covers 13 residues. Germline-derived CDR1 and CDR2 are SGHNT and YYREEE (reference sequence). The CDR3 spells CASSLRGPDTQYF. CDR3 DNA sequence: TGTGCCAGCAGCCTGAGGGGGCCAGATACGCAGTATTTT. Full variable domain (remainder filled in from reference TRBV5-4 and TRBJ2-3): ETGVTQSPTHLIKTRGQQVTLRCSSQSGHNTVSWYQQALGQGPQFIFQYYREEENGRGNFPPRFSGLQFPNYSSELNVNALELDDSALYLCASSLRGPDTQYFGPGTRLTVL.

This clonotype showed up just a few times. The J gene is TRBJ2-3, the V gene TRBV6-6, with TRBD2 matching over 7 bases. The CDR3 is 22 residues long. J gave up 0 bases and V 5 bases, and 26 bases lay outside the gene matches. Germline CDR1 MNHNY, CDR2 SVGAGI (reference sequence). CDR3 loop: CASSQTYSRGSGRWASTDTQYF. CDR3 coding DNA: TGTGCCAGCAGTCAGACCTATAGCCGCGGGAGTGGACGGTGGGCAAGCACAGATACGCAGTATTTT.

This clonotype has a count of ten or more. The V and J genes are TRBV3-1 and TRBJ2-1, with D hard to call. This CDR3 is 11 amino acids long. Trimming took off 5 bases at V and 7 bases at J, with 6 bases between the two ends. Germline CDR1 LGHDT, CDR2 YNNKEL (reference sequence). CDR3 sequence reads: CASSRRNEQFF. The CDR3 nucleotides read TGTGCCAGCAGCAGGCGGAATGAGCAGTTCTTC.

This clonotype was counted many times. V usage is TRBV6-5 and J usage is TRBJ2-7; D remains unclear. CDR3 length: 14 amino acids. Trimming cost V 6 bases and J 0 bases, with 12 bases left between them. Germline lookup yields CDR1 MNHEY and CDR2 SVGAGI. CDR3 in DNA: TGTGCCAGCAGGTTAGGGCTGGCCTCCTACGAGCAGTACTTC. This codes for CASRLGLASYEQYF.

Comments on this clonotype: This may come from a read error, since a much larger clone is one base off. This chain uses TRBV7-3 with TRBJ2-6; 7 nucleotides line up with TRBD1. This CDR3 is built from 18 residues. In germline, CDR1 is SGHTA, CDR2 FQGTGA. The CDR3 nucleotides read TGTGCCAGCTGGACAGGCCCTCGCGAAAACTCTGGGGCCAACGTCCCGACTTTC. It is translated as CASWTGPRENSGANVPTF.

In regard to this clonotype: This may be a read error, as it is one base from a much larger clone. This chain links TRBV18 with TRBJ2-2; 7 bases fit TRBD1. The CDR3 is 15 amino acids. V gave up 4 bases and J gave up 3 bases; unmatched junction bases: 5. CDR1 and CDR2 from the germline V gene are KGHSH and LQKENI. CDR3 nucleotides: TGTGCCAGCTCACGACAGGGCTCGGACACCGGGGAGCTGTTTTTT. This translates into CASSRQGSDTGELFF.